These T cell receptor beta chains were read from a single sample in a study of kidney transplant recipient with SARS-CoV-2 infection. TCRdb called the reads again in MiXCR, with one record for every CDR3 protein. This table holds approximately 250,000 distinct CDR3 sequences, more than 25% found once. The sample consisted of a blood sample, taken at baseline and around day 120 from a kidney transplant recipient. These receptors originate from a male patient aged 30 to 40 who had COVID-19 and was a kidney transplant recipient. Certain T cells may be donor cells from the graft. The CDR3 runs from the conserved cysteine through the conserved F or W. The order of the fields is clone size, J gene, D gene, V gene, CDR3 length, CDR3 protein, CDR3 DNA. D genes are given only for firm matches. A clone size is listed for some rows: how often the clone was seen (once, few, many), or a class if it is expanded.

clone_size: few
j_call: TRBJ1-2
d_call: -
v_call: TRBV11-3
cdr3_length: 17
cdr3_aa: CASSDRNDLGKTYGYTF
cdr3_nt: TGTGCCAGCAGCGACCGGAACGATCTCGGAAAGACCTATGGCTACACCTTC

clone_size: -
j_call: TRBJ2-3
d_call: TRBD2
v_call: TRBV6-6
cdr3_length: 19
cdr3_aa: CASSPQGTSGASSTDTQYF
cdr3_nt: TGTGCCAGCAGTCCACAGGGGACTAGCGGGGCCTCTTCCACAGATACGCAGTATTTT

clone_size: many
j_call: TRBJ2-7
d_call: -
v_call: TRBV27
cdr3_length: 12
cdr3_aa: CASSPGGYEQYF
cdr3_nt: TGTGCCAGCAGTCCGGGTGGCTACGAGCAGTACTTC

clone_size: -
j_call: TRBJ2-7
d_call: TRBD2
v_call: TRBV5-6
cdr3_length: 16
cdr3_aa: CASSAGGRGDTYEQYF
cdr3_nt: TGTGCCAGCAGCGCGGGCGGGAGGGGGGATACCTACGAGCAGTACTTC

clone_size: medium-sized
j_call: TRBJ1-2
d_call: -
v_call: TRBV5-1
cdr3_length: 13
cdr3_aa: CASSPPGGDGYTF
cdr3_nt: TGCGCCAGCAGCCCGCCGGGGGGGGACGGCTACACCTTC

clone_size: many
j_call: TRBJ1-2
d_call: TRBD1
v_call: TRBV6-5
cdr3_length: 12
cdr3_aa: CASRNRGYGYTF
cdr3_nt: TGTGCCAGCAGGAACAGGGGTTATGGCTACACCTTC

clone_size: many
j_call: TRBJ2-7
d_call: TRBD1
v_call: TRBV12-3/TRBV12-4
cdr3_length: 16
cdr3_aa: CASRGGQGSGTYGQYF
cdr3_nt: TGTGCCAGCAGAGGGGGCCAGGGTTCAGGGACGTACGGGCAGTACTTC

clone_size: many
j_call: TRBJ2-1
d_call: -
v_call: TRBV28
cdr3_length: 14
cdr3_aa: CASKKIGPYNEQFF
cdr3_nt: TGTGCCAGCAAGAAAATTGGACCATACAATGAGCAGTTCTTC

clone_size: many
j_call: TRBJ2-5
d_call: -
v_call: TRBV7-2
cdr3_length: 15
cdr3_aa: CASSLVRYPGETQYF
cdr3_nt: TGTGCCAGCAGCTTAGTTCGCTATCCAGGGGAGACCCAGTACTTC

clone_size: many
j_call: TRBJ2-7
d_call: -
v_call: TRBV6-5
cdr3_length: 14
cdr3_aa: CASSYRDVRGEQYF
cdr3_nt: TGTGCCAGCAGTTACCGGGACGTACGAGGCGAGCAGTACTTC

clone_size: -
j_call: TRBJ1-2
d_call: -
v_call: TRBV19
cdr3_length: 17
cdr3_aa: CASSMSGTNRKTYGCTF
cdr3_nt: TGTGCCAGTAGTATGAGCGGGACAAATCGAAAGACCTATGGCTGCACCTTC

clone_size: many
j_call: TRBJ2-5
d_call: -
v_call: TRBV7-3
cdr3_length: 15
cdr3_aa: CASSLLSGPQETQYF
cdr3_nt: TGTGCCAGCAGCTTGCTTAGCGGACCTCAAGAGACCCAGTACTTC

clone_size: many
j_call: TRBJ2-2
d_call: -
v_call: TRBV5-1
cdr3_length: 15
cdr3_aa: CASSLGTVNTGELFF
cdr3_nt: TGCGCCAGCAGCTTGGGGACAGTTAACACCGGGGAGCTGTTTTTT

clone_size: many
j_call: TRBJ2-3
d_call: -
v_call: TRBV21-1
cdr3_length: 17
cdr3_aa: CASSKKIATVMQDTQYF
cdr3_nt: TGTGCCAGCAGTAAGAAGATAGCTACAGTCATGCAAGATACGCAGTATTTT

clone_size: many
j_call: TRBJ2-7
d_call: -
v_call: TRBV7-9
cdr3_length: 13
cdr3_aa: CASSHSPEGEQYF
cdr3_nt: TGTGCCAGCAGCCACTCCCCGGAGGGCGAGCAGTACTTC

clone_size: -
j_call: TRBJ1-2
d_call: -
v_call: TRBV25-1
cdr3_length: 17
cdr3_aa: CAGSYVIELGKTYGYTF
cdr3_nt: TGTGCCGGCAGTTATGTCATAGAACTGGGAAAGACCTATGGCTACACCTTC

clone_size: many
j_call: TRBJ1-2
d_call: TRBD1
v_call: TRBV20-1
cdr3_length: 14
cdr3_aa: CSAGPSTGGDGYTF
cdr3_nt: TGCAGTGCTGGACCCTCGACAGGGGGAGATGGCTACACCTTC

clone_size: many
j_call: TRBJ1-3
d_call: -
v_call: TRBV7-9
cdr3_length: 12
cdr3_aa: CATAHSGNTIYF
cdr3_nt: TGTGCCACCGCACACTCTGGAAACACCATATATTTT

clone_size: many
j_call: TRBJ1-5
d_call: -
v_call: TRBV28
cdr3_length: 12
cdr3_aa: CASSLFSQPQHF
cdr3_nt: TGTGCCAGCAGTTTATTTAGTCAGCCCCAGCATTTT

clone_size: many
j_call: TRBJ1-2
d_call: -
v_call: TRBV12-3/TRBV12-4
cdr3_length: 17
cdr3_aa: CASSVSFTAGKTYGYTF
cdr3_nt: TGTGCCAGCAGTGTGAGTTTCACAGCAGGAAAGACCTATGGCTACACCTTC

clone_size: many
j_call: TRBJ1-2
d_call: -
v_call: TRBV5-5
cdr3_length: 16
cdr3_aa: CASIINVSRKTYGYTF
cdr3_nt: TGTGCCAGCATCATAAATGTCTCGCGAAAGACCTATGGCTACACCTTC

clone_size: many
j_call: TRBJ2-7
d_call: -
v_call: TRBV3-2
cdr3_length: 14
cdr3_aa: CASSQGLGSYEQYF
cdr3_nt: TGTGCCAGCAGCCAAGGTCTGGGTTCCTACGAGCAGTACTTC

clone_size: many
j_call: TRBJ2-3
d_call: -
v_call: TRBV7-3
cdr3_length: 15
cdr3_aa: CASSLRSLDTDTQYF
cdr3_nt: TGTGCCAGCAGCTTAAGGAGCTTGGACACAGATACGCAGTATTTT

clone_size: -
j_call: TRBJ2-1
d_call: TRBD1
v_call: TRBV19
cdr3_length: 12
cdr3_aa: CASSLRGHEQFF
cdr3_nt: TGTGCCAGTAGCCTCAGGGGGCATGAGCAGTTCTTC

clone_size: many
j_call: TRBJ1-2
d_call: -
v_call: TRBV12-5
cdr3_length: 17
cdr3_aa: CASGSRTLQGKTYGYTF
cdr3_nt: TGTGCTAGTGGTTCTCGAACTTTGCAGGGAAAGACCTATGGCTACACCTTC

clone_size: many
j_call: TRBJ2-7
d_call: TRBD1
v_call: TRBV12-3/TRBV12-4
cdr3_length: 14
cdr3_aa: CASSATGGGYEQYF
cdr3_nt: TGTGCCAGCAGTGCCACAGGGGGCGGGTACGAGCAGTACTTC

clone_size: -
j_call: TRBJ1-2
d_call: -
v_call: TRBV2
cdr3_length: 17
cdr3_aa: CASSSGCYRWKTYGYTF
cdr3_nt: TGTGCCAGCAGTAGTGGCTGTTACCGATGGAAGACCTATGGCTACACCTTC

clone_size: many
j_call: TRBJ2-3
d_call: TRBD1
v_call: TRBV6-2/TRBV6-3
cdr3_length: 15
cdr3_aa: CASSLQGPPTDTQYF
cdr3_nt: TGTGCCAGCAGCCTACAGGGGCCACCCACAGATACGCAGTATTTT

clone_size: few
j_call: TRBJ2-3
d_call: -
v_call: TRBV2
cdr3_length: 13
cdr3_aa: CATTRDTTDTQYF
cdr3_nt: TGTGCCACCACAAGGGATACCACAGATACGCAGTATTTT

clone_size: many
j_call: TRBJ2-4
d_call: -
v_call: TRBV14
cdr3_length: 12
cdr3_aa: CASSQDFGFQYF
cdr3_nt: TGTGCCAGCAGCCAAGACTTCGGGTTTCAGTACTTC

clone_size: few
j_call: TRBJ2-1
d_call: -
v_call: TRBV12-3/TRBV12-4
cdr3_length: 15
cdr3_aa: CASINVGSSYNEQFF
cdr3_nt: TGTGCCAGCATTAACGTGGGTAGCTCCTACAATGAGCAGTTCTTC

clone_size: -
j_call: TRBJ2-5
d_call: TRBD2
v_call: TRBV7-2
cdr3_length: 14
cdr3_aa: CASSPTSGKETQYF
cdr3_nt: TGTGCCAGCAGCCCCACTAGCGGCAAAGAGACCCAGTACTTC

clone_size: many
j_call: TRBJ1-2
d_call: -
v_call: TRBV5-8
cdr3_length: 16
cdr3_aa: CASTAPHPRKTYGYTF
cdr3_nt: TGTGCCAGCACAGCTCCTCATCCACGAAAGACCTATGGCTACACCTTC

clone_size: few
j_call: TRBJ2-3
d_call: -
v_call: TRBV2
cdr3_length: 11
cdr3_aa: CASRLRDTQYF
cdr3_nt: TGTGCCAGCAGACTTAGAGATACGCAGTATTTT

clone_size: many
j_call: TRBJ1-2
d_call: -
v_call: TRBV28
cdr3_length: 14
cdr3_aa: CASSLAGGVGGYTF
cdr3_nt: TGTGCCAGCAGTTTAGCGGGGGGCGTTGGTGGCTACACCTTC

clone_size: many
j_call: TRBJ1-1
d_call: -
v_call: TRBV6-5
cdr3_length: 18
cdr3_aa: CASSYSSVGGRKDTEAFF
cdr3_nt: TGTGCCAGCAGTTACTCGAGTGTTGGGGGCAGAAAAGATACTGAAGCTTTCTTT

clone_size: many
j_call: TRBJ2-2
d_call: TRBD2
v_call: TRBV10-3
cdr3_length: 15
cdr3_aa: CAISDSGSRAGELFF
cdr3_nt: TGTGCCATCAGTGATAGCGGGAGTAGGGCCGGGGAGCTGTTTTTT

clone_size: many
j_call: TRBJ2-3
d_call: TRBD2
v_call: TRBV5-1
cdr3_length: 18
cdr3_aa: CASCFAAILAGNTDTQYF
cdr3_nt: TGCGCCAGCTGTTTCGCCGCAATACTAGCGGGGAACACAGATACGCAGTATTTT

clone_size: many
j_call: TRBJ2-7
d_call: TRBD1
v_call: TRBV6-2/TRBV6-3
cdr3_length: 15
cdr3_aa: CASRTPDRLAYEQYF
cdr3_nt: TGTGCCAGCAGAACTCCGGACAGGTTGGCTTACGAGCAGTACTTC

clone_size: many
j_call: TRBJ1-4
d_call: -
v_call: TRBV7-8
cdr3_length: 16
cdr3_aa: CASSLGVPPTDEKLFF
cdr3_nt: TGTGCCAGCAGCTTAGGAGTACCTCCCACCGATGAAAAACTGTTTTTT

clone_size: many
j_call: TRBJ1-2
d_call: -
v_call: TRBV29-1
cdr3_length: 15
cdr3_aa: CSVVPREGGGYGYTF
cdr3_nt: TGCAGCGTTGTCCCCAGGGAAGGGGGGGGCTATGGCTACACCTTC

clone_size: many
j_call: TRBJ1-2
d_call: TRBD1
v_call: TRBV5-1
cdr3_length: 13
cdr3_aa: CASSSLDRAGYTF
cdr3_nt: TGCGCCAGCAGCTCTTTAGACAGGGCTGGCTACACCTTC

clone_size: many
j_call: TRBJ1-2
d_call: -
v_call: TRBV24-1
cdr3_length: 17
cdr3_aa: CATSLEGSTRKTYGYTF
cdr3_nt: TGTGCCACCAGTTTGGAGGGTAGTACCAGAAAGACCTATGGCTACACCTTC

clone_size: many
j_call: TRBJ1-2
d_call: TRBD1
v_call: TRBV6-5
cdr3_length: 13
cdr3_aa: CASTIDRVSGYTF
cdr3_nt: TGTGCCAGCACTATAGACAGGGTTTCTGGCTACACCTTC

clone_size: few
j_call: TRBJ2-6
d_call: -
v_call: TRBV5-1
cdr3_length: 16
cdr3_aa: CASSPVISSGANVLTF
cdr3_nt: TGCGCCAGCAGCCCAGTAATTTCCTCTGGGGCCAACGTCCTGACTTTC

clone_size: -
j_call: TRBJ2-1
d_call: -
v_call: TRBV28
cdr3_length: 13
cdr3_aa: CASGVQLGREPFF
cdr3_nt: TGTGCCAGCGGGGTCCAGTTGGGGAGAGAGCCGTTCTTC

clone_size: -
j_call: TRBJ2-3
d_call: -
v_call: TRBV7-2
cdr3_length: 15
cdr3_aa: CASSPTLQGADTQYF
cdr3_nt: TGTGCCAGCAGCCCGACTCTACAGGGTGCAGATACGCAGTATTTT

clone_size: many
j_call: TRBJ1-2
d_call: -
v_call: TRBV4-2
cdr3_length: 11
cdr3_aa: CASSLLYGYTF
cdr3_nt: TGTGCCAGCAGCCTCCTCTATGGCTACACCTTC

clone_size: many
j_call: TRBJ1-6
d_call: TRBD1
v_call: TRBV12-3/TRBV12-4
cdr3_length: 19
cdr3_aa: CASSFVGQGFEPYNSPLHF
cdr3_nt: TGTGCCAGCAGTTTCGTCGGACAGGGGTTTGAGCCTTATAATTCACCCCTCCACTTT

clone_size: -
j_call: TRBJ2-1
d_call: -
v_call: TRBV30
cdr3_length: 12
cdr3_aa: CALGRTYNEQFF
cdr3_nt: TGTGCCCTAGGACGAACTTACAATGAGCAGTTCTTC

clone_size: many
j_call: TRBJ1-5
d_call: -
v_call: TRBV20-1
cdr3_length: 16
cdr3_aa: CSARDIGDTSNQPQHF
cdr3_nt: TGCAGTGCTAGAGATATCGGGGACACAAGCAATCAGCCCCAGCATTTT

clone_size: once
j_call: TRBJ2-1
d_call: -
v_call: TRBV20-1
cdr3_length: 12
cdr3_aa: CSVREPNNEQFF
cdr3_nt: TGCAGTGTGCGGGAACCTAACAATGAGCAGTTCTTC